This T cell receptor (beta chain) was sequenced in a study of regulatory T cells in long-lasting Graves disease. Study outcomes and limitations: Persistent Graves' patients possessed reduced TCR diversity relative to recently diagnosed ones.

Arm-PCR of CDR3 regions and iRepertoire HTBI primers were the basis on which TCR beta libraries were built. TCRdb called the multiplex PCR reads again in MiXCR, with one record for every CDR3 protein. This sample has roughly 420,000 distinct CDR3 sequences, with about 14% found just once. This clonotype was recorded at least ten times. What it recognizes is unknown. This CDR3 is built from 13 residues. CDR1 SGHTA and CDR2 FQGTGA come from the germline V gene. Trimming took 4 bases from V and 6 from J, leaving 9 bases between them. Noted time point: newly diagnosed GD, antithyroid drugs for less than 3 months. Making the TCR library involved RNA that had been extracted from PBMCs. The sample was also linked to a second study, of T cells in Graves' hyperthyroidism and ophthalmopathy. That work contributes: The majority of expanded thyroid clonotypes above 0.001 also appeared in blood.

This receptor was obtained from a woman in her 50s with Graves disease. Specimen: peripheral blood mononuclear cells (PBMCs), collected at new diagnosis, from a patient treated with antithyroid drugs. The rearrangement joins TRBV7-3 to TRBJ2-2; no reliable D call. The CDR3 nucleotides read TGTGCCAGCAGCTCGACTTTGGCCGGGGAGCTGTTTTTT. It codes for CASSSTLAGELFF. The full variable domain, its missing parts supplied by reference TRBV7-3 and TRBJ2-2, is GAGVSQTPSNKVTEKGKYVELRCDPISGHTALYWYRQSLGQGPEFLIYFQGTGAADDSGLPNDRFFAVRPEGSVSTLKIQRTERGDSAVYLCASSSTLAGELFFGEGSRLTVL.